The T cell receptor beta chain described here comes from a study of human T cells and chemical hapten exposure. Stated time point: patch test 1, 2 weeks after DPC sensitization. Indicated treatment: therapeutic diphenylcyclopropenone sensitization with weekly scalp DPC. CDR1 and CDR2 (germline): SEHNR, FQNEAQ (reference sequence). There are 12 residues in the CDR3. The V end lost 1 base, the J end lost 7 bases, and 8 bases lay between the germline ends. What the library attached to individual cDNA molecules were unique molecular identifiers. Original methodology: Samples contained a median of about 100,000 TCRs, with a range of about 20,000 to 750,000. TCRdb re-called the RACE reads through MiXCR, storing one row per CDR3 protein. These V and J calls derive from TCRdb rather than the authors' analysis. The data show roughly 98,000 distinct CDR3 sequences, 9.5% to 15% seen once. General study points: Donor immune responses may differ from healthy people's, since all donors had alopecia.

This clonotype has at least ten counts. What it binds is unknown. This specimen was whole blood, taken in connection with sensitization to the hapten diphenylcyclopropenone (DPC). This TCR came from a woman aged 40 to 55 with alopecia areata. Some clones in this sample may be carry-over from other donors' samples. The rearrangement joins TRBV7-9 to TRBJ2-7; perhaps TRBD1 as D (5 bases). CDR3 loop: CASSLVGDEQYF. The DNA for the CDR3 is TGTGCCAGCAGCTTAGTAGGGGATGAGCAGTACTTC. The complete variable domain, with remaining parts taken from reference TRBV7-9 and TRBJ2-7, reads DTGVSQNPRHKITKRGQNVTFRCDPISEHNRLYWYRQTLGQGPEFLTYFQNEAQLEKSRLLSDRFSAERPKGSFSTLEIQRTEQGDSAMYLCASSLVGDEQYFGPGTRLTVT.